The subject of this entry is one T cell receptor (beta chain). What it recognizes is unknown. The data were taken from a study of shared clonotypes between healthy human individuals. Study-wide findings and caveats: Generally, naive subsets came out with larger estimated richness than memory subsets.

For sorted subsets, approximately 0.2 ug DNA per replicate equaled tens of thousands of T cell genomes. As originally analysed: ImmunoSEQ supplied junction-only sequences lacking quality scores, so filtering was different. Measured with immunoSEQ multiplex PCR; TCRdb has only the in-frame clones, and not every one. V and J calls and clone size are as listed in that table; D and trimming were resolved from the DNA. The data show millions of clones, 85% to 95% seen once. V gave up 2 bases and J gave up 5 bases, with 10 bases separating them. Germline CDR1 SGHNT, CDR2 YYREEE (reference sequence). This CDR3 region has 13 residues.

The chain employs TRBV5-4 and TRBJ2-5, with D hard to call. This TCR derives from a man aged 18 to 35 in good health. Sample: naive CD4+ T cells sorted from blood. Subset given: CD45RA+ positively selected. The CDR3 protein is CASSLVSEETQYF. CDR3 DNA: TGTGCCAGCAGCTTAGTTTCAGAGGAGACCCAGTACTTC. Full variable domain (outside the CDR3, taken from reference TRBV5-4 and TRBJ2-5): ETGVTQSPTHLIKTRGQQVTLRCSSQSGHNTVSWYQQALGQGPQFIFQYYREEENGRGNFPPRFSGLQFPNYSSELNVNALELDDSALYLCASSLVSEETQYFGPGTRLLVL.